Listed below are T cell receptor beta chains from one sample, sequenced in a study of cytomegalovirus exposure and HLA in healthy donors. Assay used: immunoSEQ multiplex PCR; TCRdb lists only in-frame clones, some missing. Of 100,000 to 150,000 clones in the sample, roughly 89% were seen once. Sequenced input: PBMCs. Source of these receptors: a woman in her late teens or twenties in good health and CMV-seronegative. CDR3s include the opening cysteine and the closing phenylalanine or tryptophan. Each record gives: V gene, J gene, D gene, clone size, CDR3 protein, CDR3 DNA. D genes are given only for firm matches. Expanded clones are given a class, and other clones once, few, many or no size at all.

TRBV7-9,TRBJ1-3,.,.,CASSLLGAYSGNTIYF,TGTGCCAGCAGCTTATTGGGCGCTTACTCTGGAAACACCATATATTTT
TRBV19,TRBJ1-1,TRBD1,few,CASSTRQGAIEAFF,TGTGCCAGTAGTACGCGACAGGGGGCTATTGAAGCTTTCTTT
TRBV6-5,TRBJ1-2,TRBD1,.,CASRQGRSFYGYTF,TGTGCCAGCCGACAGGGCCGGTCGTTCTATGGCTACACCTTC
TRBV6-5,TRBJ2-5,.,.,CASSYSTGGQETQYF,TGTGCCAGCAGTTACTCTACAGGCGGACAAGAGACCCAGTACTTC
TRBV5-4,TRBJ1-5,.,.,CASSPTQGVRDQPQHF,TGTGCCAGCAGCCCCACACAGGGAGTGCGCGATCAGCCCCAGCATTTT
TRBV9,TRBJ2-3,.,.,CASSPLGVGADTQYF,TGTGCCAGCAGCCCATTAGGGGTTGGGGCAGATACGCAGTATTTT
TRBV4-2,TRBJ1-6,.,.,CASSPNRQGLFSPLHF,TGTGCCAGCAGCCCAAATCGCCAGGGACTTTTTTCACCCCTCCACTTT
TRBV6-6,TRBJ2-5,TRBD1,.,CASSYMGTAYQETQYF,TGTGCCAGCAGTTACATGGGGACAGCCTACCAAGAGACCCAGTACTTC
TRBV2,TRBJ1-3,.,.,CASTVSAGAGNTIYF,TGTGCCAGCACGGTCTCTGCAGGGGCTGGAAACACCATATATTTT
TRBV27,TRBJ2-7,.,.,CASSLAWRETYEQYF,TGTGCCAGCAGCCTGGCGTGGCGGGAAACCTACGAGCAGTACTTC
TRBV6-6,TRBJ2-7,TRBD2,.,CASSYVQLAGGHEQYF,TGTGCCAGCAGTTACGTCCAACTAGCGGGGGGACACGAGCAGTACTTC
TRBV27,TRBJ1-1,.,.,CASSSIGRNTEAFF,TGTGCCAGCAGTTCGATAGGGAGGAACACTGAAGCTTTCTTT
TRBV19,TRBJ2-6,TRBD1,.,CASPGDRFSGANVLTF,TGTGCTAGTCCGGGGGACAGGTTCTCTGGGGCCAACGTCCTGACTTTC
TRBV10-1,TRBJ2-2,TRBD2,.,CASSVTSENTGELFF,TGCGCCAGCAGTGTCACTAGCGAGAACACCGGGGAGCTGTTTTTT
TRBV5-1,TRBJ2-5,.,.,CASSLGQIQETQYF,TGCGCCAGCAGCCTCGGACAGATCCAAGAGACCCAGTACTTC
TRBV7-9,TRBJ1-5,.,.,CASSLERSNQPQHF,TGTGCCAGCAGCTTAGAACGGAGCAATCAGCCCCAGCATTTT
TRBV18,TRBJ2-1,.,.,CASSPIGGYSNEQFF,TGTGCCAGCTCACCTATCGGGGGATACAGCAATGAGCAGTTCTTC
TRBV5-8,TRBJ1-2,.,.,CASLRGYTF,TGTGCCAGCTTGCGTGGCTACACCTTC
TRBV15,TRBJ2-5,TRBD1,.,CATSRPPTGQETQYF,TGTGCCACCAGCAGGCCCCCGACAGGGCAAGAGACCCAGTACTTC
TRBV7-3,TRBJ1-1,.,.,CAGLRTEAFF,TGTGCCGGCTTGAGGACTGAAGCTTTCTTT
TRBV6-5,TRBJ1-2,.,.,CASRPTARFGYGYTF,TGTGCCAGCAGGCCGACAGCCCGCTTTGGCTATGGCTACACCTTC
TRBV28,TRBJ1-1,.,.,CASIPGGARNTEAFF,TGTGCCAGCATTCCGGGGGGGGCGAGGAACACTGAAGCTTTCTTT
TRBV18,TRBJ1-2,TRBD1,.,CASSPGDRAYGYTF,TGTGCCAGCTCACCCGGGGACAGAGCCTATGGCTACACCTTC
TRBV19,TRBJ2-5,TRBD1,.,CASSLWTGKRETQYF,TGTGCCAGTAGTCTTTGGACAGGGAAGCGGGAGACCCAGTACTTC
TRBV10-3,TRBJ2-2,TRBD2,.,CAISARTSGGASAGELFF,TGTGCCATCAGTGCCCGGACTAGCGGGGGGGCCTCTGCCGGGGAGCTGTTTTTT
TRBV5-6,TRBJ1-1,TRBD1,.,CASANRGDTEAFF,TGTGCCAGCGCAAACAGGGGTGACACTGAAGCTTTCTTT
TRBV7-9,TRBJ1-2,.,.,CASSLANRAVYGYTF,TGTGCCAGCAGCTTAGCGAACAGGGCGGTTTATGGCTACACCTTC
TRBV7-6,TRBJ2-1,TRBD1,.,CASSFTGGGEQFF,TGTGCCAGCAGCTTCACAGGGGGCGGGGAGCAGTTCTTC
TRBV19,TRBJ1-4,.,.,CASSSPKGRNEKLFF,TGTGCCAGTAGCTCACCTAAGGGGCGCAATGAAAAACTGTTTTTT
TRBV27,TRBJ1-5,.,.,CASSFMGAEGANQPQHF,TGTGCCAGCAGTTTTATGGGTGCGGAGGGAGCAAATCAGCCCCAGCATTTT
TRBV29-1,TRBJ1-1,.,once,CSVTGFQNTEAFF,TGCAGCGTTACAGGGTTCCAGAACACTGAAGCTTTCTTT
TRBV7-9,TRBJ2-5,TRBD1,.,CASSWGQGANSQYF,TGTGCCAGCAGCTGGGGACAGGGGGCGAACTCCCAGTACTTC
TRBV18,TRBJ1-2,.,few,CASSRSGGDGYTF,TGTGCCAGCTCCCGTTCCGGAGGGGATGGCTACACCTTC
TRBV7-3,TRBJ2-5,TRBD1,.,CASSRDRAQETQYF,TGTGCCAGCAGCCGAGACAGGGCCCAAGAGACCCAGTACTTC
TRBV6-6,TRBJ1-5,.,.,CASSLLGQVGEQPQHF,TGTGCCAGCTCCCTTTTAGGGCAGGTCGGGGAACAGCCCCAGCATTTT
TRBV5-1,TRBJ2-7,TRBD1,.,CASSRIPGQTYEQYF,TGCGCCAGCAGCCGGATTCCGGGACAGACGTACGAGCAGTACTTC
TRBV10-3,TRBJ2-5,.,.,CAISEAGGETQYF,TGTGCCATCAGTGAGGCGGGCGGGGAGACCCAGTACTTC
TRBV27,TRBJ1-1,.,.,CASSEIYEGTEAFF,TGTGCCAGCAGTGAAATATATGAGGGCACTGAAGCTTTCTTT